What follows are 15 T cell receptor beta chains derived from one specimen sequenced in a study of shared clonotypes between healthy human individuals. The method was immunoSEQ multiplex PCR; TCRdb's version includes in-frame clones alone and lacks a portion of them. The sample shows 520,000 or so clones, more than 65% of them seen only once. Sequencing input: PBMCs. These receptors were obtained from a woman aged 40 to 50 in good health. Some clones in this sample may be carry-over from other donors' samples.

This chain connects TRBV28 to TRBJ2-7; D call uncertain. Germline V gives CDR1 MDHEN, CDR2 SYDVKM. Trimming left V 4 bases short and J 2 bases short, with 15 bases between. The CDR3 is 15 residues long. The CDR3 bases are TGTGCCAGCAGTTACCCGGCGGTTGCTCCCTACGAGCAGTACTTC. Protein sequence: CASSYPAVAPYEQYF.

A single count supports this clone. The rearrangement uses TRBV5-1 and TRBJ1-2; 7 bases match TRBD1. V was clipped by 3 bases and J by 4 bases; unmatched bases: 6. Germline V gene data show CDR1 as SGHRS and CDR2 as YFSETQ. CDR3 size: 14 residues. The CDR3 DNA sequence: TGCGCCAGCAGCTGGAACAGGGGCCCCTATGGCTACACCTTC. Translated, it gives CASSWNRGPYGYTF.

The rearrangement uses TRBV5-1 and TRBJ2-3; D is unresolved. The V end was cut by 0 bases, the J end by 7 bases, with 12 bases between. The CDR3 loop spans 14 amino acids. The V gene's germline CDR1 is SGHRS and CDR2 YFSETQ. The DNA for the CDR3 is TGCGCCAGCAGCTTGGATGGCCTTGGGTATACGCAGTATTTT. It translates to CASSLDGLGYTQYF. The full variable domain, in which reference TRBV5-1 and TRBJ2-3 provide the parts outside the CDR3, is KAGVTQTPRYLIKTRGQQVTLSCSPISGHRSVSWYQQTPGQGLQFLFEYFSETQRNKGNFPGRFSGRQFSNSRSEMNVSTLELGDSALYLCASSLDGLGYTQYFGPGTRLTVL.

The chain is built from TRBV28 and TRBJ2-7; the D is unclear. The CDR3 is made up of 13 amino acids. Germline V CDR1 and CDR2: MDHEN, SYDVKM. Trimming removed 10 bases from V and 4 bases from J, with 17 bases in between. The CDR3 loop is CATQISSYYEQYF. The CDR3 DNA follows: TGTGCCACCCAGATATCCTCCTATTACGAGCAGTACTTC.

This clone was found once. The chain couples TRBV27 to TRBJ2-2; D gene unclear. The V gene's germline CDR1 is MNHEY and CDR2 SMNVEV (reference sequence). There are 15 residues in the CDR3. V lost 6 bases and J lost 2, with 13 bases in between. For the CDR3, the DNA is TGTGCCAGCAGCTACGGGCATCCCAACACCGGGGAGCTGTTTTTT. It translates to CASSYGHPNTGELFF.

This clone was counted at least ten times. The rearrangement uses TRBV5-8 and TRBJ2-3; D ambiguous. Germline V CDR1 and CDR2: SGHTS, YDEGEE. The V and J ends lost 1 base and 5 bases respectively, with 5 bases between them. This CDR3 contains 12 residues. CDR3 bases: TGTGCCAGCAGCTTGCTCAGAGATACGCAGTATTTT. Protein sequence: CASSLLRDTQYF.

This rearrangement joins TRBV2 to TRBJ2-7; D unclear. V was shortened by 5 bases and J by 2 bases, with 10 bases between the two germline ends. The CDR3 covers 13 residues. Looked up from germline, CDR1 is SNHLY and CDR2 is FYNNEI. CDR3 bases: TGTGCCAGCAGTCTTACCTATCCCTACGAGCAGTACTTC. Translating gives CASSLTYPYEQYF.

The chain couples TRBV28 to TRBJ1-3; a possible D gene is TRBD1 (6 bases). V lost 2 bases, J lost 0 bases, and 20 bases lay in between. Germline V gene data show CDR1 as MDHEN and CDR2 as SYDVKM. CDR3 length: 19 amino acids. The CDR3 loop is CASSLVGVRGDSSGNTIYF. The CDR3 nucleotides read TGTGCCAGCAGTTTAGTTGGGGTTAGGGGGGATAGCTCTGGAAACACCATATATTTT.

CDR3 in amino acids: CASSSPAGPRGEQYF. The CDR3 DNA reads as TGTGCCAGCAGCTCTCCGGCCGGGCCCCGGGGCGAGCAGTACTTC. The chain carries TRBV7-2 and TRBJ2-7; a weak D match, TRBD2 (5 bases). The ends were cut back, 4 bases at V and 6 bases at J, with 19 bases in the middle. The germline V gene has CDR1 SGHTA and CDR2 FQGNSA. The CDR3 covers 15 residues.

This clone occurred many times. The chain combines TRBV18 with TRBJ2-3; a weak D match, TRBD1 (5 bases). The germline V gene encodes CDR1 KGHSH and CDR2 LQKENI. V lost 2 bases and J 0 bases, leaving 6 bases between the germline ends. This CDR3 is built from 14 residues. In nucleotides, the CDR3 is TGTGCCAGCTCACCAGGGGCTAGCACAGATACGCAGTATTTT. Translated: CASSPGASTDTQYF.

The chain employs TRBV30 and TRBJ2-7, with D perhaps matching TRBD2 (5 bases). The DNA end is more similar to TRBJ2-5, so the J call may be wrong. In germline, CDR1 is GTSNPN, CDR2 SVGIG (reference sequence). This CDR3 is 13 amino acids long. This CDR3 is CAWNDGVQETQYF. The CDR3, as DNA: TGTGCCTGGAACGACGGGGTCCAAGAGACCCAGTACTTC.

The chain has TRBV28 and TRBJ2-2; 8 nucleotides agree with TRBD2. Germline V gene data show CDR1 as MDHEN and CDR2 as SYDVKM. The length of the CDR3 is 16 residues. V lost 4 bases to trimming and J lost 5 bases; unmatched junction nucleotides: 9. The CDR3 here is CASSSPGGRGTGELFF. The CDR3 DNA sequence: TGTGCCAGCAGTTCTCCGGGGGGGCGCGGGACCGGGGAGCTGTTTTTT.

Only a few counts were recorded for this clone. This sequence joins TRBV7-3 and TRBJ1-6; D unresolved. The CDR3 runs 13 residues. Trimming removed 5 bases from V and 9 bases from J, with 11 bases in between. CDR1 and CDR2 from the germline V gene are SGHTA and FQGTGA. The CDR3 DNA reads TGTGCCAGCAGCCCTGCCTTGGGTTCACCCCTCCACTTT. Its protein is CASSPALGSPLHF.

The chain links TRBV5-6 to TRBJ1-3; no reliable D call. Germline V gives CDR1 SGHDT, CDR2 YYEEEE. The CDR3 runs 14 residues. The V end was cut by 4 bases, the J end by 0 bases, with 8 bases between. The CDR3: CASSPTFSGNTIYF. The DNA of the CDR3 is TGTGCCAGCAGCCCGACATTCTCTGGAAACACCATATATTTT. The full variable domain, its missing parts supplied by reference TRBV5-6 and TRBJ1-3, is DAGVTQSPTHLIKTRGQQVTLRCSPKSGHDTVSWYQQALGQGPQFIFQYYEEEERQRGNFPDRFSGHQFPNYSSELNVNALLLGDSALYLCASSPTFSGNTIYFGEGSWLTVV.

V is TRBV5-1 and J is TRBJ1-3; 10 bases agree with TRBD1. This CDR3 is 16 amino acids long. The V and J ends lost 2 bases and 7 bases, in that order; junction bases with no gene match: 9. Germline CDR1 is SGHRS and CDR2 is YFSETQ. CDR3 sequence (DNA): TGCGCCAGCAGCTTACAGACAGGGGGCGATTGGAACACCATATATTTT. The encoded protein is CASSLQTGGDWNTIYF.